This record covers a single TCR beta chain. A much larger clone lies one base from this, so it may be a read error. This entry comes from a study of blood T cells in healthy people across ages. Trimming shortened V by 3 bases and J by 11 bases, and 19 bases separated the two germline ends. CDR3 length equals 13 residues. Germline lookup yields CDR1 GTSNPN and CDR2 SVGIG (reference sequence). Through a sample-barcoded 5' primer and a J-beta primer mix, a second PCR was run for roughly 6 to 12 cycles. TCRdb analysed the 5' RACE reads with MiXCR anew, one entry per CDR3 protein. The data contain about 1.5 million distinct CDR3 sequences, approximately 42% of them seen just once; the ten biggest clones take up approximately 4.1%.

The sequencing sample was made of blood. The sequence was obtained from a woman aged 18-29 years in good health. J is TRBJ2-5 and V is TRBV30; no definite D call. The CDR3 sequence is CAWRNPIPGVQYF. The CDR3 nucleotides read TGTGCCTGGAGGAACCCGATACCCGGAGTGCAGTACTTC.